The present TCR beta chain was sequenced within a study of cytomegalovirus exposure and HLA in healthy donors. Broader study findings: Specificity of a few CMV-associated chains for CMV antigens was verified in vitro.

Turning to this clone: Its antigen is not identified.

Germline-derived CDR1 and CDR2 are MDHEN and SYDVKM. With V trimmed by 5 bases and J by 5 bases, 8 bases remained unmatched. The length of the CDR3 is 14 residues. Using immunoSEQ multiplex PCR, the repertoire was profiled, and TCRdb retains in-frame clones only, with some absent. This sample carries around 150,000 clones, approximately 81% of them seen once, and the ten largest clones take about 9.4%. The sequencing sample was made of PBMCs. The sequence was obtained from a man in his thirties or forties in good health and CMV-seropositive. The rearrangement joins TRBV28 to TRBJ2-5; TRBD1 aligns across 7 bases. The CDR3, as DNA: TGTGCCAGCAGTCCGACAGGGAGAGGCGAGACCCAGTACTTC. Protein product: CASSPTGRGETQYF.